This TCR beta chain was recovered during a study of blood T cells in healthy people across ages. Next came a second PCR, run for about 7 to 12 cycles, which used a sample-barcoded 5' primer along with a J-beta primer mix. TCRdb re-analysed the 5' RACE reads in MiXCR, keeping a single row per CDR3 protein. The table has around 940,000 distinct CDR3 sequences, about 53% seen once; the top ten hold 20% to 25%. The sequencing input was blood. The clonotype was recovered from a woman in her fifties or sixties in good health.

The CDR3 DNA follows: TGTGCCTGGAGTGCTGCCGGGGCCTACGAGCAGTACTTC. It is translated as CAWSAAGAYEQYF. The chain joins TRBV30 to TRBJ2-7; D perhaps matches TRBD2 (5 bases). V was trimmed by 1 base and J by 2 bases, leaving 9 bases between them. The CDR3 is 13 residues long. Germline lookup yields CDR1 GTSNPN and CDR2 SVGIG (reference sequence).